The present TCR beta chain was sequenced within a study of T cell repertoires in ileal Crohn's disease. As for the study in general: All patients had surgery for stricturing (61%) or penetrating (around 39%) disease.

TCRB immunosequencing input was roughly 530 nanograms of biopsy DNA per sample. Assay used: immunoSEQ multiplex PCR; TCRdb lists only in-frame clones, some missing. The sample holds around 4,400 clones, nearly 75% seen once. The germline V and J ends were trimmed by 6 bases and 7 bases, with 13 bases remaining between them. The CDR3 consists of 12 residues. The V gene's germline CDR1 is MNHEY and CDR2 SVGAGI. The source material was ileal tissue. The V call is TRBV6-5, the J call TRBJ2-7; unclear D gene. This sequence was found in an adult with Crohn's disease. The CDR3 sequence: CASRKTTQEQYF. The CDR3 region has the DNA TGTGCCAGCAGGAAGACAACTCAAGAGCAGTACTTC.